This entry concerns a single T cell receptor (beta chain). This record comes from a study of blood T cell repertoires in COVID-19. Study background: Acute-phase and convalescent COVID-19 samples originated in the United States, Italy and Spain. In each case, the material was cDNA or gDNA derived from T cells, B-cell-depleted T cells, or PBMCs.

As processed by the authors: Scientists estimated how many nucleated cells there were by amplifying reference gene primers. Sequencing used immunoSEQ multiplex PCR; TCRdb keeps in-frame clones, though not all of them. V and J calls and clone size are as listed in that table; D and trimming were resolved from the DNA. The top ten hold about 12% of the sample, which has some 80,000 clones, around 80% seen once. Sequencing was done on a sample of peripheral blood. The sequence was obtained from a woman between 40 and 50 years old with active or convalescent COVID-19.

CDR3 DNA: TGTGCCTGGAGTGGACAGGGGAAAAAACTGTTTTTT. It yields the protein CAWSGQGKKLFF. The rearrangement joins TRBV30 to TRBJ1-4, with 8 bases aligning to TRBD1. From germline, CDR1 is GTSNPN and CDR2 SVGIG (reference sequence). This CDR3 is built from 12 residues. The J segment lost 9 bases and the V segment lost 1 base, leaving 1 base of the junction unmatched. The full variable domain, with the rest looked up from reference TRBV30 and TRBJ1-4, is SQTIHQWPATLVQPVGSPLSLECTVEGTSNPNLYWYRQAAGRGLQLLFYSVGIGQISSEVPQNLSASRPQDRQFILSSKKLLLSDSGFYLCAWSGQGKKLFFGSGTQLSVL.